This T cell receptor (beta chain) was documented in a study of CD8+CD57+ T cells in acquired aplastic anemia. Regarding the study as a whole: The same twenty-nine CD8+ CDR3 sequences occurred in patients and in controls. Patients versus controls showed no significant CD8+ Simpson's diversity difference.

In this sample, this clonotype turned up many times. What it binds is not known. This CDR3 is 16 amino acids long. Unmatched junction bases numbered 14, after V lost 6 bases and J lost 5 bases. The germline gives CDR1 SGHVS, CDR2 FQNEAQ. Profiling that covered TCR beta VDJ and CDR3 relied on genomic DNA as its template. TCRdb processed the reads anew with MiXCR; each CDR3 protein has one entry. The sample holds around 400,000 distinct CDR3 sequences, 65% to 75% seen once. This clonotype originated in a human donor in good health, serving as a control. The sample taken for sequencing was sorted CD4+, CD8+, or CD8+CD57+ T cells (not recorded which) from PBMCs. V gene TRBV7-8 combines with J gene TRBJ1-1, with 8 bases matching TRBD1. CDR3 sequence (DNA): TGTGCCAGCAGTGGACAGGGCGCATTACGGTTGACTGAAGCTTTCTTT. Encoded protein: CASSGQGALRLTEAFF. Drawing the rest from reference TRBV7-8 and TRBJ1-1, the complete variable domain is GAGVSQSPRYKVAKRGQDVALRCDPISGHVSLFWYQQALGQGPEFLTYFQNEAQLDKSGLPSDRFFAERPEGSVSTLKIQRTQQEDSAVYLCASSGQGALRLTEAFFGQGTRLTVV.